Below, 13 T cell receptor beta chains from the same sample are listed, as sequenced in a study of blood T cell repertoires in COVID-19. The method was immunoSEQ multiplex PCR; TCRdb's version includes in-frame clones alone and lacks a portion of them. Of 60,000 or so clones in the sample, 65% to 85% were seen once. The sequencing input was peripheral blood. The receptors shown here come from a man aged 25-40 years with COVID-19, enrolled during active disease.

The V gene is TRBV29-1, the J gene TRBJ2-5, with 8 positions matching TRBD1. The CDR3 is 13 amino acids. CDR1 and CDR2 (germline): SQVTM, ANQGSEA. J gave up 7 bases and V 4 bases, and 8 bases lay outside the gene matches. CDR3 nucleotide sequence: TGCAGCGTTGGGGACAGGTCCCAGGGGACCCAGTACTTC. It translates to CSVGDRSQGTQYF.

This chain uses TRBV2 with TRBJ1-5, with TRBD1 matching over 10 bases. The CDR3 sequence is 16 residues long. The germline gives CDR1 SNHLY, CDR2 FYNNEI. Unmatched junction bases numbered 11, after V lost 7 bases and J lost 5 bases. CDR3 in amino acids: CASTRYAGTGDQPQHF. In nucleotides, the CDR3 is TGTGCCAGCACCAGATACGCCGGGACAGGGGATCAGCCCCAGCATTTT.

This clone has only one observation. The gene calls are TRBV6-6 and TRBJ2-2, with D maybe TRBD1 (5 bases). Trimming pared 7 bases from V and 7 bases from J, leaving 13 bases between. This CDR3 is 13 amino acids long. Germline CDR1 reads MNHNY; CDR2 reads SVGAGI (reference sequence). CDR3 region: CASKWGAGGELFF. The CDR3 region has the DNA TGTGCCAGCAAGTGGGGCGCCGGCGGGGAGCTGTTTTTT.

The chain carries TRBV25-1 and TRBJ1-1, with TRBD1 matching over 10 bases. The CDR3 contains 15 residues. V shed 5 bases, J shed 3 bases, and the junction held 6 bases outside the gene matches. The germline CDR1 and CDR2 sequences are MGHDK and SYGVNS. The CDR3 sequence is CASSLRGQGHTEAFF. CDR3 DNA: TGTGCCAGCAGTTTAAGGGGACAGGGGCACACTGAAGCTTTCTTT. The full variable domain, completed using reference TRBV25-1 and TRBJ1-1, is EADIYQTPRYLVIGTGKKITLECSQTMGHDKMYWYQQDPGMELHLIHYSYGVNSTEKGDLSSESTVSRIRTEHFPLTLESARPSHTSQYLCASSLRGQGHTEAFFGQGTRLTVV.

The chain recombines TRBV15 with TRBJ2-7, with a possible D match to TRBD1 (5 bases). Germline V gives CDR1 LNHNV, CDR2 YYDKDF (reference sequence). The CDR3 spans 16 residues. The V gene lost 5 bases and the J gene lost 8 bases, with 25 bases spanning the gap. The CDR3 sequence is CATSGRQTGFVFKQYF. CDR3 nucleotides: TGTGCCACCAGCGGACGACAGACCGGCTTTGTTTTCAAGCAGTACTTC.

The chain has TRBV11-3 and TRBJ1-1, with unresolved D. The germline V gene encodes CDR1 SGHNT and CDR2 YENEEA. V lost 1 base, J lost 4 bases, and 10 bases lay in between. CDR3 length: 14 amino acids. CDR3 residues: CASSLGLPGTEAFF. CDR3 sequence (DNA): TGTGCCAGCAGCTTAGGACTCCCGGGCACTGAAGCTTTCTTT.

The CDR3 DNA sequence: TGTGCCAGCAGCTCTAGGACAGGAAGTGCCCACGGCTACACCTTC. Its protein product is CASSSRTGSAHGYTF. This rearrangement joins TRBV7-2 to TRBJ1-2; the match to TRBD1 covers 7 bases. V shed 4 bases, J shed 8 bases, and the junction held 13 bases outside the gene matches. From germline, CDR1 is SGHTA and CDR2 FQGNSA. The CDR3 runs to 15 residues.

The chain is built from TRBV6-5 and TRBJ1-2; no firm D call. Germline V gives CDR1 MNHEY, CDR2 SVGAGI. Trimming removed 0 bases from V and 4 bases from J, with 12 bases in between. This CDR3 region has 15 residues. CDR3 protein: CASSYSPGDLYGYTF. The CDR3 nucleotides are TGTGCCAGCAGTTACTCGCCGGGAGACCTCTATGGCTACACCTTC.

This sequence joins TRBV7-8 and TRBJ2-1, with TRBD2 matching over 7 bases. Germline V gene sequence: CDR1 SGHVS, CDR2 FQNEAQ. Trimming took 4 bases from V and 3 from J; bases not matched to a gene: 9. CDR3 length equals 16 residues. CDR3 region: CASSSLLAASYNEQFF. The CDR3 DNA follows: TGTGCCAGCAGCTCCCTTCTAGCGGCGAGCTACAATGAGCAGTTCTTC.

This chain joins TRBV5-1 and TRBJ1-1; 8 nucleotides align to TRBD1. V dropped 4 bases and J dropped 4; count of bases not matched to a gene: 9. Germline assignment: CDR1 SGHRS and CDR2 YFSETQ. The CDR3 has 15 residues. The CDR3 here is CASSPGQGGSTEAFF. CDR3 sequence (DNA): TGCGCCAGCAGCCCCGGACAGGGAGGGAGCACTGAAGCTTTCTTT.

This chain joins TRBV6-5 and TRBJ2-7; 7 nucleotides line up with TRBD2. The CDR3 is made up of 13 amino acids. Per germline, CDR1 MNHEY and CDR2 SVGAGI. With V trimmed by 2 bases and J by 5 bases, 3 bases remained unmatched. The CDR3 spells CASSYAGVNEQYF. For the CDR3, the DNA is TGTGCCAGCAGTTACGCGGGGGTCAACGAGCAGTACTTC.

The chain couples TRBV19 to TRBJ1-1; D is perhaps TRBD1 (6 bases). V lost 8 bases, J lost 4 bases, and 11 bases lay in between. From germline, CDR1 is LNHDA and CDR2 SQIVND (reference sequence). CDR3 length equals 12 residues. The CDR3 protein is CASGQGPTEAFF. The CDR3 DNA sequence: TGTGCCAGTGGGCAGGGGCCCACTGAAGCTTTCTTT.

This sequence joins TRBV9 and TRBJ2-1; a weak D match, TRBD2 (5 bases). Per germline, CDR1 SGDLS and CDR2 YYNGEE. V was trimmed by 4 bases and J by 7 bases, leaving 15 bases between them. The CDR3 is 14 amino acids. CDR3: CASSTEGSINEQFF. The CDR3 nucleotides are TGTGCCAGCAGCACAGAGGGTAGCATTAATGAGCAGTTCTTC. The whole variable domain, filled in from reference TRBV9 and TRBJ2-1, reads DSGVTQTPKHLITATGQRVTLRCSPRSGDLSVYWYQQSLDQGLQFLIQYYNGEERAKGNILERFSAQQFPDLHSELNLSSLELGDSALYFCASSTEGSINEQFFGPGTRLTVL.